One sample yielded the 4 T cell receptor beta chains listed below, sequenced in a study of OX40 agonist ivuxolimab in advanced cancers. Sequenced by immunoSEQ multiplex PCR; TCRdb stores in-frame clones only, minus some. The sample lists about 53,000 clones; approximately 88% were seen once. This specimen was CD4+ or CD8+ T cells sorted from blood, taken in a trial of the OX40 agonist ivuxolimab. These receptors all come from an adult with an advanced solid tumor such as melanoma, head and neck, liver or kidney cancer.

The rearrangement links TRBV7-8 to TRBJ2-7; 7 bases match TRBD2. V shed 2 bases and J 2 bases; nucleotides not matched to a gene: 9. CDR3 size: 16 residues. CDR1 and CDR2 (germline): SGHVS, FQNEAQ. The CDR3 spells CASSLTFGGGTYEQYF. The DNA for the CDR3 is TGTGCCAGCAGCTTAACTTTTGGGGGAGGGACCTACGAGCAGTACTTC.

This clone was counted once. The CDR3 DNA is TGTGCCAGCCTCCCCGGACGGGGTCCCCCAGATACGCAGTATTTT. Translated, it gives CASLPGRGPPDTQYF. The chain employs TRBV27 and TRBJ2-3; TRBD2 might be the D (5 bases). V was cut by 8 bases and J by 4 bases, with 19 bases left in between. CDR3 length: 15 residues. CDR1 is MNHEY and CDR2 is SMNVEV in the germline V gene (reference sequence).

The count of this clone is one. The chain uses TRBV15 and TRBJ2-7; D possibly corresponds to TRBD1 (6 bases). The CDR3 contains 15 residues. Germline loops: CDR1 LNHNV, CDR2 YYDKDF (reference sequence). V lost 5 bases and J 0 bases, leaving 14 bases between the germline ends. The CDR3 DNA reads as TGTGCCACCAGCTCCAGGGGTCGAAGCTCCTACGAGCAGTACTTC. Translated, it gives CATSSRGRSSYEQYF.

The chain uses TRBV5-6 and TRBJ2-1; D ambiguous. V lost 4 bases to trimming and J lost 0 bases, with 11 bases between them. The CDR3 runs to 15 residues. Per the germline V gene, CDR1 is SGHDT and CDR2 is YYEEEE. DNA of the CDR3: TGTGCCAGCAGCGGTGGGGTGAGCTCCTACAATGAGCAGTTCTTC. Protein sequence: CASSGGVSSYNEQFF.